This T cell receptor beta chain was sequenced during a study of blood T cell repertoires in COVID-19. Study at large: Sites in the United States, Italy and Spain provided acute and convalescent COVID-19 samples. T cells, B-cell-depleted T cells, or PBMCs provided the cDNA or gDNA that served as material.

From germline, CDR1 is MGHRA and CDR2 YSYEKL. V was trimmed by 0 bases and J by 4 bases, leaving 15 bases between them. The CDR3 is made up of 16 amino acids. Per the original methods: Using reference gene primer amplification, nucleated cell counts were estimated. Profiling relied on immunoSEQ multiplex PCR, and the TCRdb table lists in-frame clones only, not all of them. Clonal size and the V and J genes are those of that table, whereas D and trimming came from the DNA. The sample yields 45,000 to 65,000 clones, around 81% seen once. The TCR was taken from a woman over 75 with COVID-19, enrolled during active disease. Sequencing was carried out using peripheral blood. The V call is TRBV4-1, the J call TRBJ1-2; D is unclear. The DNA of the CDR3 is TGCGCCAGCAGCCAAGAAACTAGGGTGATGAGCTATGGCTACACCTTC. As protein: CASSQETRVMSYGYTF.